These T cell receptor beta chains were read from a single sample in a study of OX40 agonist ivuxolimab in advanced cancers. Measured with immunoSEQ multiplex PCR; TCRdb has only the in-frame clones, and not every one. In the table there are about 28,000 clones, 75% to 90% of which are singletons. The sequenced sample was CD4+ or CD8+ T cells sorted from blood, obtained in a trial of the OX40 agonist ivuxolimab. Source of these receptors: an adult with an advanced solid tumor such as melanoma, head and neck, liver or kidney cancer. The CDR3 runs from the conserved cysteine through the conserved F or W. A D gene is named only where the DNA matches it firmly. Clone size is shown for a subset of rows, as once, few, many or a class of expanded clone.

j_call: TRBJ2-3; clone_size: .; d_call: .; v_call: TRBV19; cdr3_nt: TGTGCTACCGGCGAAATAGGTCGGGCAGATACGCAGTATTTT; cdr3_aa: CATGEIGRADTQYF
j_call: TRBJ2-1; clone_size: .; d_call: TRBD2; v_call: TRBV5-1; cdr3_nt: TGCGCCAGCAGCCTAGCGGGGTTTTTTTACAATGAGCAGTTCTTC; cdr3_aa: CASSLAGFFYNEQFF
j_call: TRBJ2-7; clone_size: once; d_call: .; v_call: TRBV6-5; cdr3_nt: TGTGCCAGCAGAAAACGGGCCAGCGAGCAGTACTTC; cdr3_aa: CASRKRASEQYF
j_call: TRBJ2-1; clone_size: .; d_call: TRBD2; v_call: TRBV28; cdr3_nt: TGTGCCAGCAGTTTACTCCGACTAGCGGCAAAAAGTCACAATGAGCAGTTCTTC; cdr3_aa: CASSLLRLAAKSHNEQFF
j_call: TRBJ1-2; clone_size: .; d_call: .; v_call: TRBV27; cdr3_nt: TGTGCCAGCAGTTTATCGCGGGCCTATGGCTACACCTTC; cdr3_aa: CASSLSRAYGYTF
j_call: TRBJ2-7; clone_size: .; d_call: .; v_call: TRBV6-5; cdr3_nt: TGTGCCAGCAGTTACTCTGGACCGGGTGGGGAGCAGTACTTC; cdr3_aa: CASSYSGPGGEQYF
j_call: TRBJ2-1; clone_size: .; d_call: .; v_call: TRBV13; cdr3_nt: TGTGCCAGCAGCACAAGAGGCGATGAGCAGTTCTTC; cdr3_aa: CASSTRGDEQFF
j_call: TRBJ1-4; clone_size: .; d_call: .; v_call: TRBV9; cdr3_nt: TGTGCCAGCAGCTCCCACTTTAGAGCTTCGGCGGAAAAACTGTTTTTT; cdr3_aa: CASSSHFRASAEKLFF
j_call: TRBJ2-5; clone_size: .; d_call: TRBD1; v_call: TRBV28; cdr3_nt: TGTGCCAGCAGTTCCTGGGACAGGGGGTACTTC; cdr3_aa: CASSSWDRGYF
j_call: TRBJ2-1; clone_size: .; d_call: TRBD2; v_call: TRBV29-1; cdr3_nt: TGCAGCGTGAGGGCGGGGGATGGGAATGAGCAGTTCTTC; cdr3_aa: CSVRAGDGNEQFF
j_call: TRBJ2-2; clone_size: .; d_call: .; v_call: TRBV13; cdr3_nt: TGTGCCAGCGGGAAAGATATTAACTTGAACACCGGGGAGCTGTTTTTT; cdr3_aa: CASGKDINLNTGELFF
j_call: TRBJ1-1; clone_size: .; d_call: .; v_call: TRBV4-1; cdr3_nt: TGCGCCAGCAGCCGTCTAGGGGGGAACACTGAAGCTTTCTTT; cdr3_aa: CASSRLGGNTEAFF
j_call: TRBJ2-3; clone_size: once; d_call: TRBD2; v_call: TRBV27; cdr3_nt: TGTGCCAGCATTCCCCCGGGGGAGGGGACAGATACGCAGTATTTT; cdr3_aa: CASIPPGEGTDTQYF
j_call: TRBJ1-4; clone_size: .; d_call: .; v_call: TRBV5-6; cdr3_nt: TGTGCCAGCAGCCCTAGAGGGGGAAAACTGTTTTTT; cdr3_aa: CASSPRGGKLFF
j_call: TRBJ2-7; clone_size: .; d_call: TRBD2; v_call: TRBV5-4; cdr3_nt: TGTGCCAGCAGCCCTGGACTAGCGGGAGGCTACGAGCAGTACTTC; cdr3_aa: CASSPGLAGGYEQYF
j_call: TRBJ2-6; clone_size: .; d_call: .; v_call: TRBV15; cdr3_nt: TGTGCCACCAGCGGGCCCCCCGGGGCGGACCTCTCTGGGGCCAACGTCCTGACTTTC; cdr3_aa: CATSGPPGADLSGANVLTF
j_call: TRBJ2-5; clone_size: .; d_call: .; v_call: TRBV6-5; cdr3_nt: TGTGCCAGCAGGCCACGTGGAGGAGGGGAGACCCAGTACTTC; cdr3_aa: CASRPRGGGETQYF
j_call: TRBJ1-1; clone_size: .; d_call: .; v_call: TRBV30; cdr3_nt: TGTGCCTGGAGTGGGGGAAACACTGAAGCTTTCTTT; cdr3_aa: CAWSGGNTEAFF
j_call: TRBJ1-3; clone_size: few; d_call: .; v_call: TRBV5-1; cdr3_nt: TGCGCCAGCAGCTTGGGGGGAAACACCATATATTTT; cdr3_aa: CASSLGGNTIYF
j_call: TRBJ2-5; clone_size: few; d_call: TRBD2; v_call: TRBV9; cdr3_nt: TGTGCCAGCAGCCCAACAGCGGCAGCGGGGGGTTGGGAGACCCAGTACTTC; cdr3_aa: CASSPTAAAGGWETQYF
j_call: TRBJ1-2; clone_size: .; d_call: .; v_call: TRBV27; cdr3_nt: TGTGCCAGCAGTCCCGCCGGGACACCCTATGGCTACACCTTC; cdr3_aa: CASSPAGTPYGYTF